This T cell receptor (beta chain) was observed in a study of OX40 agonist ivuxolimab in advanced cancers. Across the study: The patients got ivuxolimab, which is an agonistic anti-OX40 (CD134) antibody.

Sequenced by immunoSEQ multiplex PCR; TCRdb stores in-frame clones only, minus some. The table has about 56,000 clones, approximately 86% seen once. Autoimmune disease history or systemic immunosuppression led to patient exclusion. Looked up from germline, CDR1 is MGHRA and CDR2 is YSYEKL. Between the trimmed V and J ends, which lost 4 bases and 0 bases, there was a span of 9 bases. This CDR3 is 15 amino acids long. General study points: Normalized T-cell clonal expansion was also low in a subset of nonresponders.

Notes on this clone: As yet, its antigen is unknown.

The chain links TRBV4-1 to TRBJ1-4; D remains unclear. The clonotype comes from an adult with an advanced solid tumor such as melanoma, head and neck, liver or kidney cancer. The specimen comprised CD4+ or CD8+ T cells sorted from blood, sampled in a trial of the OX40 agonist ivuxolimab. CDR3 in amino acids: CASSLEGATNEKLFF. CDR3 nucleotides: TGCGCCAGCAGCCTAGAAGGTGCAACTAATGAAAAACTGTTTTTT.